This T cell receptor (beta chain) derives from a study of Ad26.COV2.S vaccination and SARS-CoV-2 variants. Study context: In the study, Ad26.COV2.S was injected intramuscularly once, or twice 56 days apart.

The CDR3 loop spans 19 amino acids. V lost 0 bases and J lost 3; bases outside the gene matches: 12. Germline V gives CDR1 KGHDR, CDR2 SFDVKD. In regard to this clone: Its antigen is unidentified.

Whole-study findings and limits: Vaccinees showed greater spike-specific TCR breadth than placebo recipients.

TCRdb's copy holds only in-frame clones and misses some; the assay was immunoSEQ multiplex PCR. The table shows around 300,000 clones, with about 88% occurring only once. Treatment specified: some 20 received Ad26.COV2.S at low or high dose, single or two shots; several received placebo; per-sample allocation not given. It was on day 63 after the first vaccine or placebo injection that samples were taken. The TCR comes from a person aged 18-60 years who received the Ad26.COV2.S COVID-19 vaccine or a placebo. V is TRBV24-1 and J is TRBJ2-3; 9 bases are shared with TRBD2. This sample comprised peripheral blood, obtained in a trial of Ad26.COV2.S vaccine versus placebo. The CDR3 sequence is CATSDLPLGAGGQTDTQYF. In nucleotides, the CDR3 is TGTGCCACCAGTGATTTGCCGTTAGGGGCGGGGGGGCAGACAGATACGCAGTATTTT.